A selection of T cell receptor beta chains follows, all from one sample in a study of human T cells and chemical hapten exposure. TCRdb reprocessed the RACE reads with MiXCR, giving one entry per CDR3 protein. The sample shows 150,000 to 200,000 distinct CDR3 sequences, 20% to 25% of them seen only once. Sequenced here: whole blood, sampled in connection with sensitization to the hapten diphenylcyclopropenone (DPC). These receptors were collected from a woman in her forties or fifties with alopecia areata. Some clones in this sample may be carry-over from other donors' samples. CDR3s include the opening cysteine and the closing phenylalanine or tryptophan. A D gene is named only where the DNA matches it firmly. Part of the rows lack a size; the others show once, few, many or a class for expanded clones.

CDR3 length	D gene	clone size	V gene	J gene	CDR3 protein
13	-	-	TRBV2	TRBJ2-1	CASSDFQYNEQFF
18	TRBD2	-	TRBV7-9	TRBJ2-7	CASSLGGLAGRGGNEQYF
14	-	-	TRBV2	TRBJ1-5	CASSVVKGIQPQHF
13	-	-	TRBV30	TRBJ1-5	CAWSDRYNQPQHF
19	-	few	TRBV27	TRBJ2-6	CASSYFGVQGFSGANVLTF
13	TRBD1	-	TRBV29-1	TRBJ1-3	CSVGDRTGNTIYF
12	-	-	TRBV12-3/TRBV12-4	TRBJ2-2	CASSLGNGELFF
15	-	-	TRBV6-5	TRBJ2-3	CASSLLAENTDTQYF
14	TRBD1	few	TRBV20-1	TRBJ1-2	CSASVGQVNYGYTF
14	TRBD1	-	TRBV29-1	TRBJ1-1	CSVAPGGVGWEAFF